This TCR beta chain was identified in a study of T-cell reconstitution after alpha-beta-depleted transplantation in children (dated by TCRdb to 2015 to 2016). Describing the broader study: The study quantitatively tracked T-cell immune reconstitution after TCRalphabeta/CD19-depleted allogeneic hematopoietic cell transplantation in children using TCR repertoire profiling.

The time point label on this specimen signifies: day 60 (about 2 months) after transplantation. What this sample's treatment or condition label stands for: allogeneic hematopoietic cell transplantation with graft depleted of TCRalphabeta T cells and CD19 B cells. TCRalphabeta/CD19-depleted allogeneic hematopoietic cell grafts were given to the transplant recipients, all of whom were children. This clonotype is medium-sized (0.01 to 0.1%) in terms of sample share. Its antigen has not been determined. Per-nucleotide qualities are absent, and no much larger clonotype sits a single base away. What the authors observed across the whole study: The frequencies of hyperexpanded clones fell over the following months, and after one year, T-cell counts and TCRbeta diversity were mostly attributed to newly produced T cells. About two months after transplant, the apparently early recovery of alphabetaT-cell counts reportedly depended on just several hundred clones that had expanded rapidly and came from non-depleted graft cells. In some patients, the high TCRbeta diversity seen at day 60 was put down to recipient T cells and intrathymic progenitors that had survived conditioning.

The method behind the library was PCR. The sequencer was an Illumina HiSeq 2500. TCR libraries were prepared with molecular barcoding, using unique molecular identifiers to normalize TCRbeta repertoire quantification. The public reads were reanalyzed by TCRdb: fastp trimming at Q25, MiXCR alignment, in-frame beta chains only. Every distinct CDR3 protein forms one entry, paired with its most common genes and DNA. This sample comprises under 6,000 distinct CDR3 sequences, more than 5.5% of them detected only once. The top ten clones comprise about 1.7% of the sample. The receptor was isolated from a boy in the first two years of life who had a stem cell transplant for SCID, so the T cells may come from the graft donor. Here the sequenced sample was PBMCs, mostly from graft donor cells, taken 60 days after TCRalphabeta/CD19-depleted stem cell transplant.

The DNA is TGTGCCATCAGTGAGAGGGTCTTGGGAACCAAAAACATTCAGTACTTC. Translated, it reads CAISERVLGTKNIQYF. The chain was built from TRBV10-3 and TRBJ2-4; no D gene is confidently identified. From the cysteine up to the phenylalanine, the CDR3 has a length of 16 residues. Left in the record is the CDR3 DNA by itself, 48 bases read in frame from the first base. V is pared back by 2 bases and J by 2 bases, with 13 bases lying between the germline termini. According to the germline V gene, CDR1 reads ENHRY and CDR2 reads SYGVKD.